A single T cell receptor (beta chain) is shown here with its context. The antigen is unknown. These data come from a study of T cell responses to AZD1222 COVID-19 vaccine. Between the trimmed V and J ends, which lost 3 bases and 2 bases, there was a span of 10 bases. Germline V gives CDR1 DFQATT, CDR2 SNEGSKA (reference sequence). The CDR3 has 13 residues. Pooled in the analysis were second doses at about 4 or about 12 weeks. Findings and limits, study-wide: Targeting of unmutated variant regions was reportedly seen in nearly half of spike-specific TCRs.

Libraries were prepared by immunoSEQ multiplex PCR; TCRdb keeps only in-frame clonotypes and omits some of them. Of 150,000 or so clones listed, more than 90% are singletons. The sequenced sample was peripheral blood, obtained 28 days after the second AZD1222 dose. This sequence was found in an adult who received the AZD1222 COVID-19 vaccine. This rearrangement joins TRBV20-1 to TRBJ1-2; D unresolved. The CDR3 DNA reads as TGCAGTGCTAGTCCCCAAGGAAACTATGGCTACACCTTC. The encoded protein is CSASPQGNYGYTF.